Listed here is a single T cell receptor (beta chain). In the source study's methods: Reference gene primer amplification in the assay estimated nucleated cell counts. Measured with immunoSEQ multiplex PCR; TCRdb has only the in-frame clones, and not every one. Clone size and V and J calls were adopted from that table, with D and trimming inferred from the DNA. The sample lists under 140,000 clones; approximately 90% were seen once. V lost 1 base, J lost 8 bases, and 11 bases stayed unmatched. CDR1 is SGHDN, CDR2 FVKESK, per germline. The CDR3 contains 16 residues. The data were obtained in a study of blood T cell repertoires in COVID-19.

The rearrangement links TRBV14 to TRBJ2-1, with TRBD2 matching 7 bases. Sequenced: peripheral blood. The TCR comes from a human donor in a cohort sampled during active COVID-19. In nucleotides, the CDR3 is TGTGCCAGCAGCCAAGTAGGCGGGAGTGGTCGCTATGAGCAGTTCTTC. As protein: CASSQVGGSGRYEQFF. The full variable domain, completed using reference TRBV14 and TRBJ2-1, is EAGVTQFPSHSVIEKGQTVTLRCDPISGHDNLYWYRRVMGKEIKFLLHFVKESKQDESGMPNNRFLAERTGGTYSTLKVQPAELEDSGVYFCASSQVGGSGRYEQFFGPGTRLTVL.